This TCR beta chain appears in the sequencing data of a study of T-cell memory formation after mild COVID-19 (dated by TCRdb to 2020 to 2022). About the full investigation: TCR sequence clusters from the two donors were largely donor specific. Two young, previously healthy adult volunteers made up the cohort, one male and one female. In a couple of donors, T-cell clones that expanded and contracted after mild COVID-19 were followed by sequencing TCRalpha and TCRbeta repertoires longitudinally. Study-level results and caveats: SARS-CoV-2 specificity of the second-wave clones peaking on day 37 was not confirmed. Only a couple of mild cases were covered by the study, and larger cohorts that include severe cases with pre-infection samples were considered necessary. Some responding clones were detected in pre-infection memory, suggesting pre-existing cross-reactive memory T cells joined the SARS-CoV-2 response. Contracting CD4+ clones turned up mainly in the CM and EM memory subsets, whereas EMRA was where CD8+ clones were enriched. From day 15 to 85, contracting clones showed balanced CD4/CD8 phenotypes, whereas a second wave of clones that expanded from day 15 to 37 leaned towards CD4+.

Reads for this sample came from an Illumina NovaSeq 6000. cDNA libraries for TCRalpha and TCRbeta were prepared by 5'RACE using constant-segment primers, with sample barcodes and unique molecular identifiers added. Trizol reagent was used to extract RNA from every sample. Libraries were amplified in two PCR steps, with a second sample barcode and Illumina TruSeq adapters added in the second step. Libraries were sequenced on an Illumina NovaSeq with 2 x 150 bp paired-end reads. For the original study's pipeline: With migec v1.2.7, reads were demultiplexed and then collapsed into UMI-guided consensus sequences. Using mixcr v2.1.11, the UMI consensuses were aligned to TRA and TRB V and J templates and assembled into clonotypes. Expanded or contracted clonotypes were those called significant by both edgeR and NoisET, with noise models trained on biological replicates. For edgeR calls, the thresholds were a false discovery rate-adjusted p below 0.01 and a log2 fold-change of 1. As an exploratory analysis of dynamics, PCA with hierarchical clustering was applied to max-normalized trajectories of the 1000 most abundant clonotypes. Separately sequenced CD4+ and CD8+ repertoires were used to assign the CD4 or CD8 phenotype of responding clones. In TCRdb, the public reads were trimmed at Q25 with fastp and aligned with MiXCR, with productive beta chains retained. Entries that share a CDR3 protein sequence are merged under the most common genes and DNA. None of the V and J calls come from the authors' own analysis; TCRdb made them. Recorded for this sample are 57,000 or so distinct CDR3 sequences; about a tenth of them occurred a single time. The ten largest clonotypes hold approximately 1% of the sample.

The trim is 5 bases for V and 0 bases for J, with a gap of 13 bases between the germline ends. CDR1 and CDR2 were assigned from the germline V gene as SGHVS and FQNEAQ. The CDR3, cysteine through phenylalanine, is 15 amino acids long. Kept here is only the CDR3 DNA, which spans 45 bases and is read in frame from base 1. Ficoll-Paque density gradient centrifugation was the method used to isolate PBMCs. Comment on this clonotype: Which antigen it targets is not known. No much larger clone exists at a distance of one base, and base qualities are not known.

Sequenced: PBMCs or a T cell subset sorted from them (not recorded which). The chain links TRBV7-8 with TRBJ1-2; possibly the D gene is TRBD1, per 5 matching bases. The clonotype originates from a man aged 18-30 years who had mild COVID-19 (a few samples of this study predate the infection). The sample titles of this study are shuffled in the database, so cell type and time point are left out; the donor was told from shared clones. The CDR3 reads as follows: CASSPRRGANYGYTF. The DNA sequence is TGTGCCAGCAGCCCTCGGAGGGGAGCTAACTATGGCTACACCTTC.